This entry lists 32 T cell receptor beta chains sequenced from one sample in a study of cytomegalovirus exposure and HLA in healthy donors. PCR primers comprised 60 Vbeta and 13 Jbeta primers. The protocol was immunoSEQ multiplex PCR, while the TCRdb copy is restricted to in-frame clones and leaves out a portion. The table includes more than 100,000 clones, around 79% detected once. Sequenced input: PBMCs. Every receptor here comes from a man aged 45-60 years in good health and CMV-seropositive.

For the CDR3, the DNA is TGCGCCAGCAGTGAGTTGGGGGGAGTAAAGTTCTTC. It codes for CASSELGGVKFF. The gene calls are TRBV10-1 and TRBJ2-1; TRBD2 is a possible D gene (6 bases). Germline V lookup: CDR1 WNHNN, CDR2 SYGVQD (reference sequence). Trimming removed 1 base at V and 14 bases at J, with 12 bases between. The CDR3 runs 12 residues.

V gene TRBV6-1 combines with J gene TRBJ2-1, with TRBD2 matching 10 bases. J was trimmed by 3 bases and V by 10 bases; bases with no gene match: 9. The CDR3 runs to 15 residues. CDR1 is MNHNS and CDR2 is SASEGT in the germline V gene. CDR3 loop: CATDLLAGNYNEQFF. As DNA, the CDR3 is TGTGCCACCGATTTACTAGCGGGAAACTACAATGAGCAGTTCTTC.

The rearrangement links TRBV7-7 to TRBJ2-1; 10 nucleotides agree with TRBD2. Germline CDR1 reads SSHAT; CDR2 reads FNYEAQ (reference sequence). This CDR3 is built from 15 residues. The J segment lost 8 bases and the V segment lost 1 base, leaving 5 bases of the junction unmatched. The CDR3, as DNA: TGTGCCAGCAGCTTAGAACTAGCGGGAATCTATGAGCAGTTCTTC. Its protein product is CASSLELAGIYEQFF. Supplemented by reference TRBV7-7 and TRBJ2-1, the full variable domain reads GAGVSQSPRYKVTKRGQDVTLRCDPISSHATLYWYQQALGQGPEFLTYFNYEAQPDKSGLPSDRFSAERPEGSISTLTIQRTEQRDSAMYRCASSLELAGIYEQFFGPGTRLTVL.

The chain links TRBV2 to TRBJ2-1; 11 nucleotides match TRBD2. CDR3 length equals 15 residues. Unmatched junction bases numbered 11, after V lost 7 bases and J lost 9 bases. The germline CDR1 and CDR2 sequences are SNHLY and FYNNEI. CDR3 nucleotides: TGTGCCAGCACCCCTTCGCCTAGCGGGAGGTTTGAGCAGTTCTTC. It specifies CASTPSPSGRFEQFF. The full variable domain, its missing parts supplied by reference TRBV2 and TRBJ2-1, is EPEVTQTPSHQVTQMGQEVILRCVPISNHLYFYWYRQILGQKVEFLVSFYNNEISEKSEIFDDQFSVERPDGSNFTLKIRSTKLEDSAMYFCASTPSPSGRFEQFFGPGTRLTVL.

This chain joins TRBV5-1 and TRBJ2-1; possibly TRBD2 for D (5 bases). The CDR3 is 11 amino acids. Trimming shortened V by 4 bases and J by 10 bases, and 9 bases separated the two germline ends. Per the germline V gene, CDR1 is SGHRS and CDR2 is YFSETQ. The CDR3 loop is CASSERLEQFF. CDR3 sequence (DNA): TGCGCCAGCAGCGAGCGGTTGGAGCAGTTCTTC. The full variable domain, rest sourced from reference TRBV5-1 and TRBJ2-1, is KAGVTQTPRYLIKTRGQQVTLSCSPISGHRSVSWYQQTPGQGLQFLFEYFSETQRNKGNFPGRFSGRQFSNSRSEMNVSTLELGDSALYLCASSERLEQFFGPGTRLTVL.

This clone was counted only a few times. The chain employs TRBV5-4 and TRBJ2-2; D unresolved. The CDR3 is 16 residues long. V lost 0 bases to trimming and J lost 0 bases, with 9 bases between them. Germline loops: CDR1 SGHNT, CDR2 YYREEE (reference sequence). Here the CDR3 DNA reads TGTGCCAGCAGCTTGGGACGTCGGGCGAACACCGGGGAGCTGTTTTTT. Protein: CASSLGRRANTGELFF.

The chain combines TRBV6-5 with TRBJ1-3, with D maybe TRBD1 (5 bases). The CDR3 loop spans 15 amino acids. CDR1 is MNHEY and CDR2 is SVGAGI in the germline V gene. The V gene lost 2 bases and the J gene lost 8 bases, with 16 bases spanning the gap. The CDR3 loop is CASSYGQGNFDTIYF. In nucleotides, the CDR3 is TGTGCCAGCAGTTACGGGCAGGGTAACTTCGACACCATATATTTT.

The rearrangement links TRBV7-6 to TRBJ2-1; D not certain. This CDR3 region has 11 residues. V shed 5 bases and J shed 5 bases, with 4 bases lying between them. Looked up from germline, CDR1 is SGHVS and CDR2 is FNYEAQ. As DNA, the CDR3 is TGTGCCAGCAGCCAGAACAATGAGCAGTTCTTC. Its protein is CASSQNNEQFF.

The DNA for the CDR3 is TGTGCCAGCAGCACCCCGGGACTAGTCAGTTCGGAGACCCAGTACTTC. It translates to CASSTPGLVSSETQYF. The chain is built from TRBV28 and TRBJ2-5; 8 bases match TRBD2. With 6 bases clipped from V and 5 bases from J, the junction kept 14 bases outside the gene matches. This CDR3 contains 16 residues. The germline gives CDR1 MDHEN, CDR2 SYDVKM. The variable domain in full, with the rest retrieved from reference TRBV28 and TRBJ2-5, is DVKVTQSSRYLVKRTGEKVFLECVQDMDHENMFWYRQDPGLGLRLIYFSYDVKMKEKGDIPEGYSVSREKKERFSLILESASTNQTSMYLCASSTPGLVSSETQYFGPGTRLLVL.

The chain couples TRBV25-1 to TRBJ2-2, with a tentative D call TRBD1 (5 bases). CDR1 MGHDK and CDR2 SYGVNS come from the germline V gene. Deletions cut 3 bases from V and 6 bases from J, with 17 bases between. This CDR3 spans 16 amino acids. CDR3 in DNA: TGTGCCAGCAGTGACCCCTCATCAGGGCGCGCCGGGGAGCTGTTTTTT. Amino acid sequence: CASSDPSSGRAGELFF.

This clone appeared once. The chain has TRBV18 and TRBJ2-6; D is uncertain. The CDR3 has 15 residues. Germline lookup yields CDR1 KGHSH and CDR2 LQKENI. The V gene lost 3 bases and the J gene lost 1 base, with 7 bases spanning the gap. CDR3 bases: TGTGCCAGCTCACCGGAGACTTCTGGGGCCAACGTCCTGACTTTC. Translated, it gives CASSPETSGANVLTF.

The chain has TRBV19 and TRBJ2-2; D may be TRBD2 (6 bases). The CDR3 runs 14 residues. Germline V lookup: CDR1 LNHDA, CDR2 SQIVND (reference sequence). Deletions cut 2 bases from V and 7 bases from J, with 11 bases between. The CDR3 sequence is CASSITGVDGELFF. CDR3 nucleotide sequence: TGTGCCAGTAGTATAACGGGGGTCGACGGGGAGCTGTTTTTT.

As for this clone: A junction boundary mismatches the germline segment, possibly from a read error. The chain employs TRBV5-1 and TRBJ1-2; D is unclear. The length of the CDR3 is 13 residues. CDR1 is SGHRS and CDR2 is YFSETQ in the germline V gene. The CDR3 here is CASSGGIHHGYTF. The CDR3 DNA reads as TGCGCCAGCAGCGGCGGGATTCATCATGGTTACACCTTC.

The CDR3 sequence is CASMPGQGADTQYF. The CDR3 DNA follows: TGTGCCAGCATGCCGGGACAGGGGGCAGATACGCAGTATTTT. The chain couples TRBV2 to TRBJ2-3; 11 bases map to TRBD1. Germline CDR1 and CDR2: SNHLY and FYNNEI. V trimming: 7 bases; J trimming: 4 bases; junction bases outside the gene matches: 4. The CDR3 contains 14 residues.

This sequence joins TRBV2 and TRBJ2-1; 9 bases fit TRBD2. The CDR3 consists of 14 residues. V lost 7 bases and J lost 10; bases outside the gene matches: 11. From germline, CDR1 is SNHLY and CDR2 FYNNEI. For the CDR3, the DNA is TGTGCCAGCATAGGGACTAGCTCCCTCGGGGAGCAGTTCTTC. Protein sequence: CASIGTSSLGEQFF.

The chain employs TRBV5-6 and TRBJ2-5; D unclear. CDR1 SGHDT and CDR2 YYEEEE come from the germline V gene. The CDR3 is 14 residues long. V gave up 6 bases and J gave up 2 bases, with 14 bases separating them. The CDR3 here is CASNLPGSQETQYF. The CDR3 bases are TGTGCCAGCAATCTCCCCGGGTCACAAGAGACCCAGTACTTC.

The chain combines TRBV9 with TRBJ2-3; 7 nucleotides agree with TRBD1. Germline V gene data show CDR1 as SGDLS and CDR2 as YYNGEE. V shed 0 bases and J 4 bases; nucleotides not matched to a gene: 5. This CDR3 has 15 residues. This chain's CDR3 is CASSVVSTGSDTQYF. CDR3 in DNA: TGTGCCAGCAGCGTAGTGTCGACAGGGTCAGATACGCAGTATTTT.

The CDR3 is CASSPGGGEDIRYF. The DNA of the CDR3 is TGTGCCAGCAGCCCCGGGGGGGGCGAGGATATTAGGTACTTC. The chain carries TRBV5-6 and TRBJ2-7; 8 nucleotides line up with TRBD2. J gave up 12 bases and V 4 bases, and 15 bases lay outside the gene matches. CDR3 length equals 14 residues. The V gene's germline CDR1 is SGHDT and CDR2 YYEEEE.

J is TRBJ2-7 and V is TRBV28; D remains unclear. The CDR3 loop spans 12 amino acids. Germline CDR1 and CDR2: MDHEN and SYDVKM. Trimming removed 8 bases from V and 2 bases from J, with 10 bases in between. The CDR3 protein is CASCQSPYEQYF. The CDR3 DNA is TGTGCCAGCTGCCAGTCACCCTACGAGCAGTACTTC.

The chain links TRBV5-1 to TRBJ2-3; a possible D gene is TRBD2 (6 bases). This CDR3 comprises 13 residues. The V end lost 1 base, the J end lost 6 bases, and 9 bases lay between the germline ends. Looked up from germline, CDR1 is SGHRS and CDR2 is YFSETQ. CDR3 sequence: CASSLSGADTQYF. CDR3 nucleotide sequence: TGCGCCAGCAGCTTGTCGGGAGCGGATACGCAGTATTTT.

This chain uses TRBV5-1 with TRBJ2-2, with TRBD2 as a possible D gene (5 bases). This CDR3 contains 16 residues. V was shortened by 0 bases and J by 4 bases, with 13 bases between the two germline ends. Looked up from germline, CDR1 is SGHRS and CDR2 is YFSETQ. CDR3 nucleotides: TGCGCCAGCAGCTTGGCCGTTAGCGAAGGCACCGGGGAGCTGTTTTTT. Translated, it gives CASSLAVSEGTGELFF.

V and J are TRBV28 and TRBJ2-5; TRBD1 agrees at 7 bases. The J call may be in error: the DNA end matches TRBJ2-7 better. This CDR3 is built from 16 residues. Germline V gene lookup returns CDR1 MDHEN and CDR2 SYDVKM. The CDR3 DNA reads TGTGCCAGCAGTTCCACTACAGGGGCCCTTCCCTACGAGCAGTACTTC. Encoded protein: CASSSTTGALPYEQYF.

CDR3 sequence (DNA): TGTGCCAGCAGGGTCTCTAGCGTTAGCACAGATACGCAGTATTTT. The encoded protein is CASRVSSVSTDTQYF. The chain joins TRBV7-8 to TRBJ2-3; D is perhaps TRBD2 (6 bases). This CDR3 has 15 amino acids. Germline-derived CDR1 and CDR2 are SGHVS and FQNEAQ. V dropped 6 bases and J dropped 0 bases, with 13 bases sitting between them.

V is TRBV28 and J is TRBJ2-1, with 9 positions matching TRBD1. This CDR3 has 14 residues. CDR1 MDHEN and CDR2 SYDVKM come from the germline V gene. V shed 8 bases and J 4 bases; nucleotides not matched to a gene: 6. CDR3 coding DNA: TGTGCCAGCTACGGACAGGGGCGTTACAATGAGCAGTTCTTC. Translated: CASYGQGRYNEQFF.

The chain has TRBV7-3 and TRBJ2-2; 10 nucleotides line up with TRBD2. Trimming at V came to 2 bases and at J to 5 bases, leaving 5 bases not matched to a gene. Germline-derived CDR1 and CDR2 are SGHTA and FQGTGA. CDR3 length equals 16 residues. The CDR3 region is CASSLASGRFTGELFF. Here the CDR3 DNA reads TGTGCCAGCAGCTTAGCTAGCGGGAGATTTACCGGGGAGCTGTTTTTT.

The chain recombines TRBV5-1 with TRBJ2-2, with D perhaps TRBD2 (5 bases). This CDR3 is 15 amino acids long. The germline gives CDR1 SGHRS, CDR2 YFSETQ. V was cut by 1 base and J by 5 bases, with 12 bases left in between. In DNA, the CDR3 is TGCGCCAGCAGCTTGATGGGTCCGGGGACCGGGGAGCTGTTTTTT. Protein: CASSLMGPGTGELFF.

The J gene is TRBJ2-1, the V gene TRBV6-6, with D possibly matching TRBD2 (6 bases). The germline V gene encodes CDR1 MNHNY and CDR2 SVGAGI (reference sequence). The CDR3 consists of 12 residues. V gave up 8 bases and J gave up 4 bases, with 9 bases separating them. The CDR3 region has the DNA TGTGCCAGCGGGAGGTTTTACAATGAGCAGTTCTTC. Translated: CASGRFYNEQFF.

This clone was seen only a few times. The chain recombines TRBV6-6 with TRBJ2-7, with D perhaps TRBD1 (6 bases). The CDR3 is 12 residues long. Germline V CDR1 and CDR2: MNHNY, SVGAGI (reference sequence). V was cut by 6 bases and J by 2 bases, with 8 bases left in between. The chain's CDR3 is CASRGTTYEQYF. DNA of the CDR3: TGTGCCAGCAGGGGGACAACCTACGAGCAGTACTTC.

Only one count was recorded for this clone. This chain uses TRBV30 with TRBJ2-7; D possibly corresponds to TRBD2 (5 bases). CDR1 GTSNPN and CDR2 SVGIG come from the germline V gene (reference sequence). V was clipped by 4 bases and J by 7 bases, with 14 bases between them. This CDR3 contains 12 residues. The CDR3 DNA is TGTGCCTGGATCGCCGCCACGGGGGAGCAGTACTTC. It specifies CAWIAATGEQYF.

The chain is built from TRBV10-1 and TRBJ2-3, with 9 bases aligning to TRBD2. This CDR3 is 14 amino acids long. V was clipped by 6 bases and J by 2 bases; unmatched bases: 3. Germline V gene lookup returns CDR1 WNHNN and CDR2 SYGVQD (reference sequence). CDR3 in amino acids: CASRGLAVTDTQYF. The CDR3 DNA is TGCGCCAGCAGGGGACTAGCAGTCACAGATACGCAGTATTTT.

In this sample, this clone turned up once. The rearrangement joins TRBV19 to TRBJ2-5; TRBD2 agrees at 7 bases. J was trimmed by 9 bases and V by 6 bases; bases with no gene match: 13. The CDR3 loop spans 14 amino acids. The germline gives CDR1 LNHDA, CDR2 SQIVND (reference sequence). CDR3 nucleotide sequence: TGTGCCAGTAGGGAGGGACCGCGGGGGATGGCCCAGTACTTC. Protein sequence: CASREGPRGMAQYF. The entire variable domain, with the rest obtained from reference TRBV19 and TRBJ2-5, is as follows: DGGITQSPKYLFRKEGQNVTLSCEQNLNHDAMYWYRQDPGQGLRLIYYSQIVNDFQKGDIAEGYSVSREKKESFPLTVTSAQKNPTAFYLCASREGPRGMAQYFGPGTRLLVL.

Notes on this clone: One end of the junction fails to match germline, which may point to a read error. The chain links TRBV7-9 to TRBJ2-2; 9 bases are shared with TRBD1. In germline, CDR1 is SEHNR, CDR2 FQNEAQ (reference sequence). This CDR3 has 17 amino acids. Here the CDR3 reads CSSSAPRDRVVTGELFF. CDR3 coding DNA: TGTTCCAGCAGCGCACCCCGGGACAGGGTTGTTACCGGGGAGCTGTTTTTT.